The clone carrying this TCR beta chain was seen once. The assay was immunoSEQ multiplex PCR, and TCRdb's table has in-frame clones only and misses some. The data show tens of thousands of clones, 65% to 85% seen once. The V end lost 5 bases, the J end lost 4 bases, and 15 bases lay between the germline ends. Germline loops: CDR1 LNHDA, CDR2 SQIVND (reference sequence). The CDR3 has 15 residues. This specimen comes from a study of T cell clones after liver transplantation. Study-level information: TCRbeta sequencing after a pre-transplant mixed lymphocyte reaction identified graft-donor-reactive clones, later tracked in post-transplant blood.

The source material was CD4+ T cells from blood, sampled about 46 months after liver transplant. This sequence originates from a human patient who received a liver transplant. Some T cells may possibly be graft donor cells. The rearrangement joins TRBV19 to TRBJ1-5, with D hard to call. The CDR3, as DNA: TGTGCCAGTAGTTTCCACCAGACCGAGAATCAGCCCCAGCATTTT. It specifies CASSFHQTENQPQHF. Drawing the rest from reference TRBV19 and TRBJ1-5, the complete variable domain is DGGITQSPKYLFRKEGQNVTLSCEQNLNHDAMYWYRQDPGQGLRLIYYSQIVNDFQKGDIAEGYSVSREKKESFPLTVTSAQKNPTAFYLCASSFHQTENQPQHFGDGTRLSIL.